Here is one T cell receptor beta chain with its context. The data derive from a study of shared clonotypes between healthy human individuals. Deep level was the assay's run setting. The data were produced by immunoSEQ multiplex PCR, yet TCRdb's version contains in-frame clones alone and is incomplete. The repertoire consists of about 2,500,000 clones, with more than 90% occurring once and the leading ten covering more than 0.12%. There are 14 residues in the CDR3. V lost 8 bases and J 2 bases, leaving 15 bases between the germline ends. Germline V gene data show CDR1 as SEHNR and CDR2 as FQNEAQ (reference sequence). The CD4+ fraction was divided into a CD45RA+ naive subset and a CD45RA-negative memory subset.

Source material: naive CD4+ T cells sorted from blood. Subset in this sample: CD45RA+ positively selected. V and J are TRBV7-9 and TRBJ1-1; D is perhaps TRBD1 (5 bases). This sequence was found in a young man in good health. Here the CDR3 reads CASLQGRSNTEAFF. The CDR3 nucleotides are TGTGCCAGCCTCCAGGGACGGTCAAACACTGAAGCTTTCTTT.